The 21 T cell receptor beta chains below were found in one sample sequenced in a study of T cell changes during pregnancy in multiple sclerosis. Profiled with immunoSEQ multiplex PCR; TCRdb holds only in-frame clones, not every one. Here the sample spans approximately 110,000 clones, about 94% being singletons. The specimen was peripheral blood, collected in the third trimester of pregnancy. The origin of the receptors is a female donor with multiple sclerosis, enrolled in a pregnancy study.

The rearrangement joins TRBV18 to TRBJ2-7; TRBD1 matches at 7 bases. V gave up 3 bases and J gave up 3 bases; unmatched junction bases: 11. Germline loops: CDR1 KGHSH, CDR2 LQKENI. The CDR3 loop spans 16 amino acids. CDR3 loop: CASSPSGGQRLYEQYF. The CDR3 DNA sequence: TGTGCCAGCTCACCTTCAGGGGGACAGCGTCTCTACGAGCAGTACTTC.

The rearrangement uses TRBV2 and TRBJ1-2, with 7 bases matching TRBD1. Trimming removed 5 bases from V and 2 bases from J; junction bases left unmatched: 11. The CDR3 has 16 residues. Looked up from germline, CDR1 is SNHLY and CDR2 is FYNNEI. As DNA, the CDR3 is TGTGCCAGCAGTTCAGGACAGGTCGTGTGGAACTATGGCTACACCTTC. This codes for CASSSGQVVWNYGYTF.

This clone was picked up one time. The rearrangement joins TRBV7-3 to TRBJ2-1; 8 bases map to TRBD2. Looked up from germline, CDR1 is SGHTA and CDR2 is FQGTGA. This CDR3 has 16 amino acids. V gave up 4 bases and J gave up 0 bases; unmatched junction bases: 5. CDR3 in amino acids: CASSSASGSSYNEQFF. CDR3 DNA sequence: TGTGCCAGCAGCTCAGCAAGCGGGAGCTCCTACAATGAGCAGTTCTTC. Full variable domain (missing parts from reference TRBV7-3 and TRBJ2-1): GAGVSQTPSNKVTEKGKYVELRCDPISGHTALYWYRQSLGQGPEFLIYFQGTGAADDSGLPNDRFFAVRPEGSVSTLKIQRTERGDSAVYLCASSSASGSSYNEQFFGPGTRLTVL.

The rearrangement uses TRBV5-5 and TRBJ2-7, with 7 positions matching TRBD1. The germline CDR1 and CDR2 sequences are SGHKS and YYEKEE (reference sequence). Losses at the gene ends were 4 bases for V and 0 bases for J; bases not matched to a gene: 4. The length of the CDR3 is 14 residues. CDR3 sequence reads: CASSPGTASYEQYF. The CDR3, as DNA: TGTGCCAGCAGCCCCGGGACAGCCTCCTACGAGCAGTACTTC.

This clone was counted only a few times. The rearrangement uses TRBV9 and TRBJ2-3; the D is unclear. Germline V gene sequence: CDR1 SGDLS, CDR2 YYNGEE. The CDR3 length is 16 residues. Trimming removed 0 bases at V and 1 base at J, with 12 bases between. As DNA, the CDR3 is TGTGCCAGCAGCGTAGCTGCGGCTGGCGGCACAGATACGCAGTATTTT. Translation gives CASSVAAAGGTDTQYF.

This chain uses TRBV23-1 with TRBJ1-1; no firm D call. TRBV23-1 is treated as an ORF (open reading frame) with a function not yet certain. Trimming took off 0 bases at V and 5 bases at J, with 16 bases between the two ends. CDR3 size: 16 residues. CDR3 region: CASSQSEGLGRTEAFF. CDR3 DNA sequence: TGCGCCAGCAGTCAATCAGAGGGTTTAGGGAGGACTGAAGCTTTCTTT.

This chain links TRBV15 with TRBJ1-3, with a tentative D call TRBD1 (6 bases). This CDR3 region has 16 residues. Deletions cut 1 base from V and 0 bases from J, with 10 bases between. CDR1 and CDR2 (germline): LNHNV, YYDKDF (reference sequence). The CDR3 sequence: CATSRGDTHSGNTIYF. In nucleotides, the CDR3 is TGTGCCACCAGCAGAGGGGACACCCACTCTGGAAACACCATATATTTT.

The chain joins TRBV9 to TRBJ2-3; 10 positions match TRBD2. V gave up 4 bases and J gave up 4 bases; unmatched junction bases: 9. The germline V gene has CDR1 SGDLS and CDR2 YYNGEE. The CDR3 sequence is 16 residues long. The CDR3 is CASSSSAGLAADTQYF. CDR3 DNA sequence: TGTGCCAGCAGCAGCTCCGCCGGACTAGCGGCAGATACGCAGTATTTT. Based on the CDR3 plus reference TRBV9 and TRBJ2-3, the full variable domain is DSGVTQTPKHLITATGQRVTLRCSPRSGDLSVYWYQQSLDQGLQFLIQYYNGEERAKGNILERFSAQQFPDLHSELNLSSLELGDSALYFCASSSSAGLAADTQYFGPGTRLTVL.

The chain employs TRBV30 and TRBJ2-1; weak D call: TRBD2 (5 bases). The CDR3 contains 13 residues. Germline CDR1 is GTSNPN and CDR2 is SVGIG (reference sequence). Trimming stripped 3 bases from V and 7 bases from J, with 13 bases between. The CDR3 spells CAWSAGLLNEQFF. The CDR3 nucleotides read TGTGCCTGGAGCGCGGGCCTATTGAATGAGCAGTTCTTC.

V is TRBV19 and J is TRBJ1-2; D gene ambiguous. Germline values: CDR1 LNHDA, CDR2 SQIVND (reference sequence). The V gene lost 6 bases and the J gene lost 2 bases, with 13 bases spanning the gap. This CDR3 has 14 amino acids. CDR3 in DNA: TGTGCCAGTAGCCCGACACGGAGGAACTATGGCTACACCTTC. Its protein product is CASSPTRRNYGYTF.

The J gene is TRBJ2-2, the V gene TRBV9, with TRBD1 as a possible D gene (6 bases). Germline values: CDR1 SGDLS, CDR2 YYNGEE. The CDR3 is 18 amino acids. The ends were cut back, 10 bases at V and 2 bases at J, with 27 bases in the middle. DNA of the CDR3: TGTGCCTCTCAGGGGCTAAACACGGTGGGCCGTAACACCGGGGAGCTGTTTTTT. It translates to CASQGLNTVGRNTGELFF.

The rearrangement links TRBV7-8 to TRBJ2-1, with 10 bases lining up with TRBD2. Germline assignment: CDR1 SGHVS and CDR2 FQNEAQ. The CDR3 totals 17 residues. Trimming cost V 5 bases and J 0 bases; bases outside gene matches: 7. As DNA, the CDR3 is TGTGCCAGCAGCCAGACTAGCGGGTGGACCTCCTACAATGAGCAGTTCTTC. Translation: CASSQTSGWTSYNEQFF.

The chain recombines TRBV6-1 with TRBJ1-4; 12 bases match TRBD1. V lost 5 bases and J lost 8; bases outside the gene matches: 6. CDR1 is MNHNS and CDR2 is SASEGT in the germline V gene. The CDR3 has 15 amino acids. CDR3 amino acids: CASSPRDRGQEKLFF. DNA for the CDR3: TGTGCCAGCAGTCCCCGGGACAGGGGGCAAGAAAAACTGTTTTTT.

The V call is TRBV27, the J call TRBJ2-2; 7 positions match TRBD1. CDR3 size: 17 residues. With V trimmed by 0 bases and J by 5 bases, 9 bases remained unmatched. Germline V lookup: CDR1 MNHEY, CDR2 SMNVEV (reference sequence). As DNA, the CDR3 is TGTGCCAGCAGTTTATCAGGACAGGTTCGAAGGACCGGGGAGCTGTTTTTT. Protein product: CASSLSGQVRRTGELFF.

CDR3 in amino acids: CASSPEFPGELFF. The CDR3 bases are TGTGCCAGCAGTCCCGAGTTTCCCGGGGAGCTGTTTTTT. V is TRBV6-1 and J is TRBJ2-2; D call uncertain. CDR3 length equals 13 residues. Germline CDR1 reads MNHNS; CDR2 reads SASEGT. V lost 5 bases and J 6 bases, leaving 10 bases between the germline ends.

Here the CDR3 reads CASSPTGTYNEQFF. For the CDR3, the DNA is TGTGCCAGTAGTCCCACCGGGACCTACAATGAGCAGTTCTTC. The rearrangement uses TRBV19 and TRBJ2-1, with D maybe TRBD2 (5 bases). Germline-derived CDR1 and CDR2 are LNHDA and SQIVND (reference sequence). The CDR3 is 14 residues long. With 5 bases removed from V and 2 bases from J, the gap between germline ends came to 10 bases.

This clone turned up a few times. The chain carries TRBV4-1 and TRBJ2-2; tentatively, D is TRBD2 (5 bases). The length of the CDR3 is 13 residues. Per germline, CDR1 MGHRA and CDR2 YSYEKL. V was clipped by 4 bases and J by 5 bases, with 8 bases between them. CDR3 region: CASSPTRTGELFF. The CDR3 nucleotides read TGCGCCAGCAGCCCCACTAGAACCGGGGAGCTGTTTTTT.

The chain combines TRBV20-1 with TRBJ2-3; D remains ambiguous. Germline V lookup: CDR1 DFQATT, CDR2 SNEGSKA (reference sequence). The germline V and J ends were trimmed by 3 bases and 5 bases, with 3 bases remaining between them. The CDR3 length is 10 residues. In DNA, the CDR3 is TGCAGTGCTAGGCGAGATACGCAGTATTTT. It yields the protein CSARRDTQYF.

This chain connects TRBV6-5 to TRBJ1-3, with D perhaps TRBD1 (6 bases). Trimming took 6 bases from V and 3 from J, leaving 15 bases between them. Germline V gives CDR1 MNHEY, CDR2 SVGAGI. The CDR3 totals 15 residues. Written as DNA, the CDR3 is TGTGCCAGCAGACAGACAGGTTCTTTTGGAAACACCATATATTTT. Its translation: CASRQTGSFGNTIYF.

Here the CDR3 reads CASSVSLGGTEAFF. Written as DNA, the CDR3 is TGTGCCAGCAGTGTATCCTTGGGGGGCACTGAAGCTTTCTTT. The J gene is TRBJ1-1, the V gene TRBV25-1, with D tentatively TRBD1 (5 bases). There are 14 residues in the CDR3. V lost 4 bases to trimming and J lost 4 bases, with 13 bases between them. CDR1 is MGHDK, CDR2 SYGVNS, per germline.

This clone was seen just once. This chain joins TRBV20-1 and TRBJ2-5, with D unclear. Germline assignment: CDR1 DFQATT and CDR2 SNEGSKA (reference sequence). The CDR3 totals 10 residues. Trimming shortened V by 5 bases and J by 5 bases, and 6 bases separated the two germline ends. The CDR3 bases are TGCAGTGCTCCTTATGAGACCCAGTACTTC. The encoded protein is CSAPYETQYF.